This paragraph covers one TCR beta chain sequence. The data originate from a study of blood T cell repertoires in COVID-19. Study at large: The samples span acute and convalescent COVID-19 from the United States, Italy and Spain. T cells, B-cell-depleted T cells, or PBMCs supplied cDNA or gDNA.

V was shortened by 1 base and J by 11 bases, with 8 bases between the two germline ends. This CDR3 is built from 11 residues. Sequenced by immunoSEQ multiplex PCR; TCRdb stores in-frame clones only, minus some. This table holds fewer than 150,000 clones, about two thirds found once. The rearrangement joins TRBV12-3 or TRBV12-4 to TRBJ2-5, with unresolved D. The source material was peripheral blood. This sequence originates from a human donor with acute or convalescent COVID-19. The donor label of this sample is uncertain. The CDR3 DNA is TGTGCCAGCAGTTTAGAGTCAGTGCAGTACTTC. This translates into CASSLESVQYF.